This T cell receptor (beta chain) stems from a study of blood T cell repertoires in COVID-19. Overall study context: The United States, Italy and Spain provided the acute and convalescent COVID-19 samples. PBMCs, B-cell-depleted T cells, or T cells were the source of the cDNA or gDNA that made up the material.

Authors' methods: The assay estimated nucleated cells by amplifying reference gene primers. Produced via immunoSEQ multiplex PCR; TCRdb's table is partial and in-frame only. V and J calls and clone size come straight from that table; D and trimming were deduced from the DNA. The sample includes some 160,000 clones, about 83% of them seen just once. The TCR originated in a human donor in a cohort sampled during active COVID-19. Sequenced material: peripheral blood.

The chain's CDR3 is CASMVGGSNQPQHF. CDR3 DNA sequence: TGCGCCAGCATGGTCGGCGGTAGCAATCAGCCCCAGCATTTT. This chain joins TRBV10-2 and TRBJ1-5; no firm D call. CDR3 size: 14 residues. Germline assignment: CDR1 WSHSY and CDR2 SAAADI. V was pared by 7 bases and J by 0 bases, with 10 bases between.